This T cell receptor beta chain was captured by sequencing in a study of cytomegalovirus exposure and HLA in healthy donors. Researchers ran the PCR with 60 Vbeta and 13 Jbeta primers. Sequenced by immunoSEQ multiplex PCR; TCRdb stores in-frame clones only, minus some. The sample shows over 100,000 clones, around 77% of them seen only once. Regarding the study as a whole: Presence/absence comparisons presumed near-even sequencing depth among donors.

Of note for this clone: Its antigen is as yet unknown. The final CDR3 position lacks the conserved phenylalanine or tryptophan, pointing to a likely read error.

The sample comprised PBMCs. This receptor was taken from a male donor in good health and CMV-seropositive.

CDR3 DNA sequence: TGCGCCAGCAGCTTGCGGTCAGCTAGCGGGAGGGCCTACGAGCAGTACCTC. This translates into CASSLRSASGRAYEQYL. This chain uses TRBV5-1 with TRBJ2-7; 12 nucleotides align to TRBD2. V was clipped by 1 base and J by 2 bases; unmatched bases: 7. Germline CDR1 SGHRS, CDR2 YFSETQ. The CDR3 consists of 17 residues.